The clone carrying this T cell receptor beta chain was seen a handful of times. Its antigen is not identified. This sample is part of a study of T cells in Graves' hyperthyroidism and ophthalmopathy. Study-level results: Most clonotypes expanded in the thyroid (above 0.001) were also present in blood.

Graves' hyperthyroidism was deemed stable absent ophthalmopathy progression within 18 months. Amplification of TCR beta CDR3 regions used RNA as the template. The TCR CDR3 was amplified in a first-round RT-PCR using the HTBI primer set. TCRdb re-called the multiplex PCR reads with MiXCR, one entry per CDR3 protein. This table has more than 550,000 distinct CDR3 sequences, about 18% appearing once. Per the germline V gene, CDR1 is SQVTM and CDR2 is ANQGSEA. V was clipped by 6 bases and J by 2 bases, with 17 bases between them. The CDR3 consists of 15 residues. This clonotype was sampled from a man aged 50-59 years with Graves' hyperthyroidism. The sample taken for sequencing was blood. The rearrangement uses TRBV29-1 and TRBJ2-1; TRBD1 or TRBD2 may be the D gene (5 bases each). CDR3 residues: CSVRDPDLTYNEQFF. CDR3 coding DNA: TGCAGCGTCCGGGACCCCGATCTTACCTACAATGAGCAGTTCTTC.